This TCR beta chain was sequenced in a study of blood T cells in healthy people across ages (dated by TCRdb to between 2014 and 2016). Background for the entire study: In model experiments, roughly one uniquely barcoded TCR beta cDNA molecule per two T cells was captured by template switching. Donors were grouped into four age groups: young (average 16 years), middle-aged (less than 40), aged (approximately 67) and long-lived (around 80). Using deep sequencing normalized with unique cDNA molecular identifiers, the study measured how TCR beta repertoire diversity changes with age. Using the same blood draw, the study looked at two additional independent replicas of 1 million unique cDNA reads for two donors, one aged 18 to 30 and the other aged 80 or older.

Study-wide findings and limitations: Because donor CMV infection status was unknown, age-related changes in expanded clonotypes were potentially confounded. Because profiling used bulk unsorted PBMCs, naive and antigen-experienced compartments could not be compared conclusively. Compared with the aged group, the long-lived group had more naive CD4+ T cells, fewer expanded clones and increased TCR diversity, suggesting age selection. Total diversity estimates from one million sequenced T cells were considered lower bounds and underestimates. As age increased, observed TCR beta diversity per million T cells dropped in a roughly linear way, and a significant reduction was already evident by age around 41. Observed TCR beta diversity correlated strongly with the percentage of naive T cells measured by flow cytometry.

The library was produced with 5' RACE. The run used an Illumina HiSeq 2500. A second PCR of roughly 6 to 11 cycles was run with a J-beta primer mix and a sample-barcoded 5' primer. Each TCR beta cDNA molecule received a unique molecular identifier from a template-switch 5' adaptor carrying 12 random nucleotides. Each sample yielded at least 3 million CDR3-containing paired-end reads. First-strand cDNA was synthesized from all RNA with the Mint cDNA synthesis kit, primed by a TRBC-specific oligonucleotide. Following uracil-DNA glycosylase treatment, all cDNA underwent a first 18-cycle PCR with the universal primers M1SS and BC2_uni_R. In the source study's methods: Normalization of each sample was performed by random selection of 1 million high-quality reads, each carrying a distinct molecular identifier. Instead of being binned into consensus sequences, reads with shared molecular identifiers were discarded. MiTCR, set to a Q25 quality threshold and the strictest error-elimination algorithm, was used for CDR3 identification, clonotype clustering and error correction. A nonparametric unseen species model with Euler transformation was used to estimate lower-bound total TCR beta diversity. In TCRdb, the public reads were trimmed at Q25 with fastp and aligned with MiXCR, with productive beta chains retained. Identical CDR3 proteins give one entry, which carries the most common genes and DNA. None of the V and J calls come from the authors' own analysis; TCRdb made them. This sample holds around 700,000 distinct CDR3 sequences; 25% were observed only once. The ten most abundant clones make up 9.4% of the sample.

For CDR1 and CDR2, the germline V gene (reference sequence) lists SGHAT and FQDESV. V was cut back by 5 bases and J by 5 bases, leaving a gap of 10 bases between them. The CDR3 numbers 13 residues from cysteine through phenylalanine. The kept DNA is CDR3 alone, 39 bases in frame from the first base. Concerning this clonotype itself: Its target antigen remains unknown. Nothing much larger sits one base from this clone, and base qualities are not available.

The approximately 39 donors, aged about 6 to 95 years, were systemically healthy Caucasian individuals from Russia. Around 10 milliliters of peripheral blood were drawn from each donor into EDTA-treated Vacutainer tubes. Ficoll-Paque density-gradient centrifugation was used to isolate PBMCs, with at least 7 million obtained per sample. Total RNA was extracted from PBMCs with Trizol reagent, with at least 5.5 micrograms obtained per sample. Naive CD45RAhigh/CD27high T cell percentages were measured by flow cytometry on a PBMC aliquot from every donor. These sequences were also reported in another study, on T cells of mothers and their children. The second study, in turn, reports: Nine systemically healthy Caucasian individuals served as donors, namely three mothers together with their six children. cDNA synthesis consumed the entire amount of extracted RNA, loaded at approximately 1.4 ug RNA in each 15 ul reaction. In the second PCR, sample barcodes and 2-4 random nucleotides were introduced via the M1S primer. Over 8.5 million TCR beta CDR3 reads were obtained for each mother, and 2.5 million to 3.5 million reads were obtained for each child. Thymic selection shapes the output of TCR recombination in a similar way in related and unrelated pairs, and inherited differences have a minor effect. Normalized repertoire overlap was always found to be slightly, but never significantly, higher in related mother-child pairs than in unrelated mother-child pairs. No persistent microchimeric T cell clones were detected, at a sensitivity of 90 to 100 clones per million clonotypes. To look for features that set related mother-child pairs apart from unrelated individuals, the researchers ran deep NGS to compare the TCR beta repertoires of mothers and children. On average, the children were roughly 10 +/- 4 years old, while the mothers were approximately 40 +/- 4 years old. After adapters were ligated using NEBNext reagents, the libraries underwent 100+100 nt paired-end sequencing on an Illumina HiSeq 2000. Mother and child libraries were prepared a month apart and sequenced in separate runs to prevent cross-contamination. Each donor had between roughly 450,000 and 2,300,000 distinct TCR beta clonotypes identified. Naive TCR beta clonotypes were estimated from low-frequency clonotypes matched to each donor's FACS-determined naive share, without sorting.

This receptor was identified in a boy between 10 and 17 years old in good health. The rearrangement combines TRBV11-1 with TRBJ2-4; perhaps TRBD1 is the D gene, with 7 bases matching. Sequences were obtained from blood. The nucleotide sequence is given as TGTGCCAGCAGCGCGGGACAGCAAAACATTCAGTACTTC. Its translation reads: CASSAGQQNIQYF.